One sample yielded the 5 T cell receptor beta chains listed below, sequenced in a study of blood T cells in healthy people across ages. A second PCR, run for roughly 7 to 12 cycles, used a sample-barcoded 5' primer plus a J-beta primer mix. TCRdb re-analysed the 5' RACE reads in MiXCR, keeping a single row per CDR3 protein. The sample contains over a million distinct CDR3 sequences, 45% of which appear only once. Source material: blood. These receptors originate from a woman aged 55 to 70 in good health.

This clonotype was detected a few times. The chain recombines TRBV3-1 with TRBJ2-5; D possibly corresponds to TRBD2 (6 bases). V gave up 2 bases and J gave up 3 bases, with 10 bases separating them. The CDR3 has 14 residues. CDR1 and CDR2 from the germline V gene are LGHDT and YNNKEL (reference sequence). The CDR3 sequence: CASSQSLAKETQYF. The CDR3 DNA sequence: TGTGCCAGCAGCCAAAGTCTAGCGAAAGAGACCCAGTACTTC.

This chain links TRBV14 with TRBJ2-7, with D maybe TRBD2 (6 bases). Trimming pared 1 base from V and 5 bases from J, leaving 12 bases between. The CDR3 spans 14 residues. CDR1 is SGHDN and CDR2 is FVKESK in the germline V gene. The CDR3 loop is CASSQVGGPNEQYF. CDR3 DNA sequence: TGTGCCAGCAGCCAAGTCGGAGGGCCTAACGAGCAGTACTTC.

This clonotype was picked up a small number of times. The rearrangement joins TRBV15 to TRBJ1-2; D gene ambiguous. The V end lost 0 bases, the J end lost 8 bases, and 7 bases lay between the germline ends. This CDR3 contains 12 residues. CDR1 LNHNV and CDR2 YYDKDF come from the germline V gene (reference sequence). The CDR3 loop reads CATSRDGEGYTF. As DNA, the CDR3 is TGTGCCACCAGCAGAGACGGGGAGGGCTACACCTTC.

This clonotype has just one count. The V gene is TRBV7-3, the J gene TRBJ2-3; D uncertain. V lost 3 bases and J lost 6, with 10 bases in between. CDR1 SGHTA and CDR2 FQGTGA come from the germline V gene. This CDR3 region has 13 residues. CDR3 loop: CASSFNSGDTQYF. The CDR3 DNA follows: TGTGCCAGCAGCTTCAACTCGGGCGATACGCAGTATTTT.

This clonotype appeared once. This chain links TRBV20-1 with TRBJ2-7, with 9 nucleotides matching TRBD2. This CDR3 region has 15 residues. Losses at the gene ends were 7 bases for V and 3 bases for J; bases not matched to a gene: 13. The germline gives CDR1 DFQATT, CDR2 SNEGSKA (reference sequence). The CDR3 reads CSGRGPSGEGYEQYF. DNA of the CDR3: TGCAGTGGGAGAGGACCTAGCGGGGAGGGCTACGAGCAGTACTTC.